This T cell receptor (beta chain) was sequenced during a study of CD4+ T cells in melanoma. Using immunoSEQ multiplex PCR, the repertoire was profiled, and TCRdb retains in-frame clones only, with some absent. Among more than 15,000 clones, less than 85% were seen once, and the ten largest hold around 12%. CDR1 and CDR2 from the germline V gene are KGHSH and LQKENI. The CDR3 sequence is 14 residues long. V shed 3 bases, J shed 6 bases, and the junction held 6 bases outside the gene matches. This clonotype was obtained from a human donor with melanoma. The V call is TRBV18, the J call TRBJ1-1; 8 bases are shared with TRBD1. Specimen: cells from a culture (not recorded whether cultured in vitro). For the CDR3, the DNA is TGTGCCAGCTCACCGGACAGGGATCGGGCTGAAGCTTTCTTT. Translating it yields CASSPDRDRAEAFF. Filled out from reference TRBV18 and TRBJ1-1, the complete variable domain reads NAGVMQNPRHLVRRRGQEARLRCSPMKGHSHVYWYRQLPEEGLKFMVYLQKENIIDESGMPKERFSAEFPKEGPSILRIQQVVRGDSAAYFCASSPDRDRAEAFFGQGTRLTVV.